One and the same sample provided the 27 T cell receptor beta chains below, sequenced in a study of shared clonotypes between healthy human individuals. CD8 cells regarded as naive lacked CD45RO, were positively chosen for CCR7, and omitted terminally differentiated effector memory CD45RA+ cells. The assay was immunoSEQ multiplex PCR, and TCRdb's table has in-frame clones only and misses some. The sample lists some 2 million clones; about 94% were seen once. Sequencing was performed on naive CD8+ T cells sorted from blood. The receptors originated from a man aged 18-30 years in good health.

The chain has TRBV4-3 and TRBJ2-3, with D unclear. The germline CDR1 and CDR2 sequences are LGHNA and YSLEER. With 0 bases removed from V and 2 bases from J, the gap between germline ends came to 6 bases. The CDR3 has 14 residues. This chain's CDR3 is CASSQEEYTDTQYF. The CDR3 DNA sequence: TGCGCCAGCAGCCAAGAGGAATACACAGATACGCAGTATTTT.

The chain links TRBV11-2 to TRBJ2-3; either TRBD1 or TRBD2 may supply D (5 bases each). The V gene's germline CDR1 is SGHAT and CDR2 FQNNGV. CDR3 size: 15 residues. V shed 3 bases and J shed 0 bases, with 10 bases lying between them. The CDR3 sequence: CASSFGGWSTDTQYF. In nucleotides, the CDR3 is TGTGCCAGCAGCTTTGGGGGTTGGAGCACAGATACGCAGTATTTT.

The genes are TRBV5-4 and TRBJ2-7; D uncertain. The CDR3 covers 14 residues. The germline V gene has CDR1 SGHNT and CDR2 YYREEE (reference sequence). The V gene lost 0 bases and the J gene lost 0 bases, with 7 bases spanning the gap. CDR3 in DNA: TGTGCCAGCAGCTTGGCCTTTGGCTCCTACGAGCAGTACTTC. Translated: CASSLAFGSYEQYF.

Written as DNA, the CDR3 is TGCGCCAGCAGTGCCTTCGGACTAGCTTCGAACACCGGGGAGCTGTTTTTT. Amino acids: CASSAFGLASNTGELFF. The rearrangement joins TRBV10-1 to TRBJ2-2, with TRBD2 matching over 8 bases. This CDR3 spans 17 amino acids. Germline V gene sequence: CDR1 WNHNN, CDR2 SYGVQD (reference sequence). The V segment lost 4 bases and the J segment 0 bases; nucleotides outside the gene matches: 7.

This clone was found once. The CDR3 DNA follows: TGTGCCAGCAGCGCCCCGTTGGGCGGAGGAGACTACGAGCAGTACTTC. Translated: CASSAPLGGGDYEQYF. The chain employs TRBV9 and TRBJ2-7; TRBD2 might be the D (5 bases). V lost 3 bases and J lost 3, with 19 bases in between. Germline CDR1 is SGDLS and CDR2 is YYNGEE. CDR3 length: 16 amino acids.

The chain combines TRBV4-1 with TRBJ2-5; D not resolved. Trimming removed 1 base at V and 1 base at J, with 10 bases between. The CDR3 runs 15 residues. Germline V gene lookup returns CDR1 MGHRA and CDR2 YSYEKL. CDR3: CASSQVKTFQETQYF. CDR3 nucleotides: TGCGCCAGCAGCCAAGTCAAGACCTTCCAAGAGACCCAGTACTTC.

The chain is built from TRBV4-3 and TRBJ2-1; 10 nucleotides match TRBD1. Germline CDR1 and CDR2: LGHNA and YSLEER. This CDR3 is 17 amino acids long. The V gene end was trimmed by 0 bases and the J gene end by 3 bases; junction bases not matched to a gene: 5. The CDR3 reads CASSQDHDRGHYNEQFF. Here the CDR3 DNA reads TGCGCCAGCAGCCAAGATCATGACAGGGGGCACTACAATGAGCAGTTCTTC.

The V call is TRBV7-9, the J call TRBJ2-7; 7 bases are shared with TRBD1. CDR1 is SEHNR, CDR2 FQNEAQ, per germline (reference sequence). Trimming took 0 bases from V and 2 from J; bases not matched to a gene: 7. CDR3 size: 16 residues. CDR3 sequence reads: CASSLAAQGDTYEQYF. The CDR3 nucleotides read TGTGCCAGCAGCTTAGCGGCCCAGGGGGACACCTACGAGCAGTACTTC.

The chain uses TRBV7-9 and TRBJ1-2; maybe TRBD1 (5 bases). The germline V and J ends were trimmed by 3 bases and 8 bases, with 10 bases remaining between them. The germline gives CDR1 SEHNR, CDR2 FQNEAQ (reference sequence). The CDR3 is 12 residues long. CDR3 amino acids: CASSFGAEGYTF. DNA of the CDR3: TGTGCCAGCAGCTTTGGGGCAGAGGGCTACACCTTC.

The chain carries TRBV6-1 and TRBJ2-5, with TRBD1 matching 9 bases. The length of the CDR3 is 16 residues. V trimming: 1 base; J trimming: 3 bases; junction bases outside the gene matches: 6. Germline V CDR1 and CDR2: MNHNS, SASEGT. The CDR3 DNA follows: TGTGCCAGCAGTGAAGTTAGTCGGACAGGGGAAGAGACCCAGTACTTC. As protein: CASSEVSRTGEETQYF.

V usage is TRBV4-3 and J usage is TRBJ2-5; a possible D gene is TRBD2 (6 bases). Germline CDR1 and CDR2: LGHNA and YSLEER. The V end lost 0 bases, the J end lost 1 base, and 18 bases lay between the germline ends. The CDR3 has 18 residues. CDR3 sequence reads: CASSQDPPGGVAQETQYF. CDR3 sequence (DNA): TGCGCCAGCAGCCAAGATCCCCCGGGCGGGGTAGCCCAAGAGACCCAGTACTTC.

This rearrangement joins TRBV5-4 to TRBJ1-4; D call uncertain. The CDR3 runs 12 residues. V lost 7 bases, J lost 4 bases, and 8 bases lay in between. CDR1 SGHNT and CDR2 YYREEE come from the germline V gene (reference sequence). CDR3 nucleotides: TGTGCCAGCGGTGGGGATAATGAAAAACTGTTTTTT. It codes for CASGGDNEKLFF.

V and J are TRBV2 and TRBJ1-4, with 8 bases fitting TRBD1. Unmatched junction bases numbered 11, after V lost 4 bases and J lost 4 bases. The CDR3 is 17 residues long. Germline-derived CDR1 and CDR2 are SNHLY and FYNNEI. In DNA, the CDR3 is TGTGCCAGCAGTGCCCCGGGACAGGACGAGATTAATGAAAAACTGTTTTTT. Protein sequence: CASSAPGQDEINEKLFF.

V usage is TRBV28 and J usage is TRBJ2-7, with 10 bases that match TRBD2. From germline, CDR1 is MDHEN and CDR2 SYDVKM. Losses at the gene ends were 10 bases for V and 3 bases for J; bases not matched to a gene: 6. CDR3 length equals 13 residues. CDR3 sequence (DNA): TGTGCCACAACTAGCGGGACGGACTACGAGCAGTACTTC. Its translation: CATTSGTDYEQYF.

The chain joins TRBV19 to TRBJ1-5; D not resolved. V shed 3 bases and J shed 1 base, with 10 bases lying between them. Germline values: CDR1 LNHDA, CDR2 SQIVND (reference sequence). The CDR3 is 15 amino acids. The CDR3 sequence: CASSIIGVSNQPQHF. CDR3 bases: TGTGCCAGTAGTATCATTGGGGTAAGCAATCAGCCCCAGCATTTT.

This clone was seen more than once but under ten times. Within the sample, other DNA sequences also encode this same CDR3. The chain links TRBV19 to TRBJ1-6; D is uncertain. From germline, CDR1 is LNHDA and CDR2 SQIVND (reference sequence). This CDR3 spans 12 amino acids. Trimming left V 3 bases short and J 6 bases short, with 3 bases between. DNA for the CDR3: TGTGCCAGTAGTATCGGTAATTCACCCCTCCACTTT. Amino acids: CASSIGNSPLHF.

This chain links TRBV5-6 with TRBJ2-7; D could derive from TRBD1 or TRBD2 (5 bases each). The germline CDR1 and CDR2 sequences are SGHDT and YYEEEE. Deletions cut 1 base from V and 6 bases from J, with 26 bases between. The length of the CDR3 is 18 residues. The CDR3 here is CASSLSEGVTGAISEQYF. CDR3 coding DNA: TGTGCCAGCAGCTTGAGTGAGGGCGTAACAGGTGCTATCTCCGAGCAGTACTTC.

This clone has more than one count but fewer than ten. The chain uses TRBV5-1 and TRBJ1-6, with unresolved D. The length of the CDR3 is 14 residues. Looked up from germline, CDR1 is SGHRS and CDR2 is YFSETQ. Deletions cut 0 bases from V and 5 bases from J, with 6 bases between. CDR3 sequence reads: CASSLGSDNSPLHF. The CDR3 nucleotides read TGCGCCAGCAGCTTGGGATCGGATAATTCACCCCTCCACTTT. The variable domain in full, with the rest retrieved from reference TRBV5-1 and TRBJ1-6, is KAGVTQTPRYLIKTRGQQVTLSCSPISGHRSVSWYQQTPGQGLQFLFEYFSETQRNKGNFPGRFSGRQFSNSRSEMNVSTLELGDSALYLCASSLGSDNSPLHFGNGTRLTVT.

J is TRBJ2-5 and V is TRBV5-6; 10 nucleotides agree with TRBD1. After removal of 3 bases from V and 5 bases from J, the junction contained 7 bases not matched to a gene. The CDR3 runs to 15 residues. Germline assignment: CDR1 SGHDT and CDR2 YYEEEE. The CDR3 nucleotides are TGTGCCAGCAGCTCCTCCGGGACAGGGGACGAGACCCAGTACTTC. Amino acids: CASSSSGTGDETQYF.

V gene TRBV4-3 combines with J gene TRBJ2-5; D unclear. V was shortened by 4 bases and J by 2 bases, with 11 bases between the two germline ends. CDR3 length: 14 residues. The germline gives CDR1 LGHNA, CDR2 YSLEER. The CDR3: CASSPDLLQETQYF. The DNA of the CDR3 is TGCGCCAGCAGCCCAGACCTGCTACAAGAGACCCAGTACTTC.

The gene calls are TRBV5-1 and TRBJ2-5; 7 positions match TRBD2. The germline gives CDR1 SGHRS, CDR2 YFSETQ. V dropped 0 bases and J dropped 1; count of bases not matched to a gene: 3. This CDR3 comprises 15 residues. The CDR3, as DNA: TGCGCCAGCAGCTTGGCGGGCGGGGGCCAAGAGACCCAGTACTTC. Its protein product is CASSLAGGGQETQYF.

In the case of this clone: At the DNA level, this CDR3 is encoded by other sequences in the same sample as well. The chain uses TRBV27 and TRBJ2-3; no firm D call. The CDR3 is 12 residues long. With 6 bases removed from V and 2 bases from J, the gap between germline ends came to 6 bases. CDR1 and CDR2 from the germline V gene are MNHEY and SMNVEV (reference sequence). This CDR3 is CASSLNTDTQYF. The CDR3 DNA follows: TGTGCCAGCAGCTTGAACACAGATACGCAGTATTTT.

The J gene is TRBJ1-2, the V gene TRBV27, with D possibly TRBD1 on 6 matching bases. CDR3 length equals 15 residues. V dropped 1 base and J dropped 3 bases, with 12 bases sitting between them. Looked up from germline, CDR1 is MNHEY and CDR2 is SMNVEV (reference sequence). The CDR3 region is CASSLWGRGDYGYTF. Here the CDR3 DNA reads TGTGCCAGCAGTTTATGGGGGCGGGGTGACTATGGCTACACCTTC.

CDR3 protein: CASSSDDGYEQYF. In DNA form, the CDR3 reads TGTGCCAGCAGTTCGGACGATGGGTACGAGCAGTACTTC. This chain connects TRBV6-6 to TRBJ2-7; D gene ambiguous. The V gene lost 4 bases and the J gene lost 4 bases, with 11 bases spanning the gap. Germline V gene data show CDR1 as MNHNY and CDR2 as SVGAGI (reference sequence). CDR3 size: 13 residues.

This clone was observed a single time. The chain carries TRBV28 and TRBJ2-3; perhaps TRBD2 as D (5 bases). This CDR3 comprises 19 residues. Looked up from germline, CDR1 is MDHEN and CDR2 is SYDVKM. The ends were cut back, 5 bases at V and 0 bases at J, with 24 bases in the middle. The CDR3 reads CASSLTPSGIALSTDTQYF. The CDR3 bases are TGTGCCAGCAGTCTTACCCCCTCGGGGATAGCGCTTAGCACAGATACGCAGTATTTT.

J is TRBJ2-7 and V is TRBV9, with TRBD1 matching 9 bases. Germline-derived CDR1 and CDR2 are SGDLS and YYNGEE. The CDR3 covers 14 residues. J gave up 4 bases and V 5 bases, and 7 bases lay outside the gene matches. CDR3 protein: CASSLGDRAYEQYF. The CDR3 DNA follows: TGTGCCAGCAGTTTAGGGGACAGGGCTTACGAGCAGTACTTC. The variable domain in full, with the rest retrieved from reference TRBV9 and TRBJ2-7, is DSGVTQTPKHLITATGQRVTLRCSPRSGDLSVYWYQQSLDQGLQFLIQYYNGEERAKGNILERFSAQQFPDLHSELNLSSLELGDSALYFCASSLGDRAYEQYFGPGTRLTVT.

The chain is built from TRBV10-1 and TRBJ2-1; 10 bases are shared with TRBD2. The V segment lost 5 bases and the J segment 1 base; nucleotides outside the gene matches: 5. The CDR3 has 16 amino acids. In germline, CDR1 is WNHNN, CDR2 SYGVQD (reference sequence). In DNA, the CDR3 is TGCGCCAGCAGTTATCTAGCGGGAGTTTCCTACAATGAGCAGTTCTTC. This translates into CASSYLAGVSYNEQFF.